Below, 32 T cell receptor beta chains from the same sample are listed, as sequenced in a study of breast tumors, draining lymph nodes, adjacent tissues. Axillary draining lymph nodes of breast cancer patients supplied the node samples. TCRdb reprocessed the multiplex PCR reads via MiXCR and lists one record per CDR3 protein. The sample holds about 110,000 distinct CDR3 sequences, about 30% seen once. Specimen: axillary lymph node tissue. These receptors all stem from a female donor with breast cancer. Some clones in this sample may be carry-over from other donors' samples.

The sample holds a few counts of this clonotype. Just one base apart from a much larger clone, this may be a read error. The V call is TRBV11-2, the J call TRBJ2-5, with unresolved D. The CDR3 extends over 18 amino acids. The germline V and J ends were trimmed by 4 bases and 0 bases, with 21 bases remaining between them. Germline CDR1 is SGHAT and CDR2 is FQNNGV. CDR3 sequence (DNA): TGTGCCAGCAGCTCCAAGTTAACTACGTTTAAGTACCAAGAGACCCAGTACTTC. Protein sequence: CASSSKLTTFKYQETQYF.

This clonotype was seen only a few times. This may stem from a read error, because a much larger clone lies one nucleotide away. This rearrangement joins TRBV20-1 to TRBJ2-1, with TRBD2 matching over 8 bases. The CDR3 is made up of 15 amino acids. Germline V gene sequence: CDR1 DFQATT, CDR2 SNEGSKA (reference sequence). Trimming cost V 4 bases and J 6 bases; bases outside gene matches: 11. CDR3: CSATRAGDPSNEQFF. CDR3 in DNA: TGCAGTGCTACAAGAGCGGGAGATCCCTCCAATGAGCAGTTCTTC.

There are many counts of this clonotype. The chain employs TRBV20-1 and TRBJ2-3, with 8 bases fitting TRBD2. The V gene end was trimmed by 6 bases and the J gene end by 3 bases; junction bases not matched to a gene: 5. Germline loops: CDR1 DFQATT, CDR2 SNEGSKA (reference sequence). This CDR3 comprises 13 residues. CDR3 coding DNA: TGCAGTGCGGGGGCTAGCGGGACAGATACGCAGTATTTT. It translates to CSAGASGTDTQYF.

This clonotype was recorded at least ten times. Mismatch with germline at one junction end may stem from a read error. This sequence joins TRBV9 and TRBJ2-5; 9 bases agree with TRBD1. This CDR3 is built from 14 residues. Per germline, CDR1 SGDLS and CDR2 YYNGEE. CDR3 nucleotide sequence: TGTGCCAGCAGCTTCGGGACAGGGATGGAGACCCAGTCCTTC. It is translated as CASSFGTGMETQSF.

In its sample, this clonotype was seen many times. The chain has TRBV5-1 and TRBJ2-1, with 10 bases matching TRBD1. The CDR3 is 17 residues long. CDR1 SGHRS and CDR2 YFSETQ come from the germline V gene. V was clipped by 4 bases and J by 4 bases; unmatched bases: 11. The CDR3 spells CASSPLTGTGAYNEQFF. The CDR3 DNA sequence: TGCGCCAGCAGCCCACTAACCGGGACAGGGGCTTACAATGAGCAGTTCTTC.

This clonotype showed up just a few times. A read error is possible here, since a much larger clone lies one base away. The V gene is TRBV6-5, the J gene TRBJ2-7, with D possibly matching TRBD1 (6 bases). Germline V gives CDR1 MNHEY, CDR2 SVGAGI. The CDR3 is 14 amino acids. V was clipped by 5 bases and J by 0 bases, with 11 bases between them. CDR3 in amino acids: CASSHTGNSYEQYF. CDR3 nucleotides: TGTGCCAGCAGTCATACAGGGAACTCCTACGAGCAGTACTTC.

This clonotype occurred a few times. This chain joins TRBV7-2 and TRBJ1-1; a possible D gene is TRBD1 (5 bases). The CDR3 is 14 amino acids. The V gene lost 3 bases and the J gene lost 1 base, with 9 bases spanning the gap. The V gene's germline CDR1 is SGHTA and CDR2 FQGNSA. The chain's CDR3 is CASSFTGSNTEAFF. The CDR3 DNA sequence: TGTGCCAGCAGCTTTACAGGCTCGAACACTGAAGCTTTCTTT.

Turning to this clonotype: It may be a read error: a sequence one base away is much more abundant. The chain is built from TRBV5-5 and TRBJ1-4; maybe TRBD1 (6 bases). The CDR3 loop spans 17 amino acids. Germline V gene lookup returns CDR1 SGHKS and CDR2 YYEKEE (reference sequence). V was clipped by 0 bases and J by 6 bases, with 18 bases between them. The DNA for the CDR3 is TGTGCCAGCAGCTTGGACAGGGCGCGCAGGATTTATGAAAAACTGTTTTTT. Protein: CASSLDRARRIYEKLFF.

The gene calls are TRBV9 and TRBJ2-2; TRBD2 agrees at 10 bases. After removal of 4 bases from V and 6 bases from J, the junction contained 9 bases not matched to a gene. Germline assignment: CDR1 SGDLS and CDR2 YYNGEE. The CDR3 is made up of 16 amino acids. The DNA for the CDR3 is TGTGCCAGCAGCTCCGTAGCTCTAGCGGGAGCCGGGGAGCTGTTTTTT. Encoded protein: CASSSVALAGAGELFF.

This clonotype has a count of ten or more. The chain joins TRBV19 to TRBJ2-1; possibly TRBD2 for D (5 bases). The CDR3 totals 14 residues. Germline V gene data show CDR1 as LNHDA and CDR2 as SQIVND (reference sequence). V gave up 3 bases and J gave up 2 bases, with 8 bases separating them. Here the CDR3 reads CASSIMGAYNEQFF. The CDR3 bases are TGTGCCAGTAGTATCATGGGAGCCTACAATGAGCAGTTCTTC. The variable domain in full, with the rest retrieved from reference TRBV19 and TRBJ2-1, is DGGITQSPKYLFRKEGQNVTLSCEQNLNHDAMYWYRQDPGQGLRLIYYSQIVNDFQKGDIAEGYSVSREKKESFPLTVTSAQKNPTAFYLCASSIMGAYNEQFFGPGTRLTVL.

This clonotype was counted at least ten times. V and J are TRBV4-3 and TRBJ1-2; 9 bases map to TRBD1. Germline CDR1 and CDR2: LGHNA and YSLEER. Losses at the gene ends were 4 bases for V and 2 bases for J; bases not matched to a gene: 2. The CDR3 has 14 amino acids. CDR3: CASSRGTGNYGYTF. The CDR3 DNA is TGCGCCAGCAGCCGAGGGACAGGGAACTATGGCTACACCTTC.

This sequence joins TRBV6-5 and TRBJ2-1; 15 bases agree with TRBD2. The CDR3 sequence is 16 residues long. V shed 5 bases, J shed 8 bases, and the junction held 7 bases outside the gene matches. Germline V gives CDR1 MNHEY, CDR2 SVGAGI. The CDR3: CASSGGLAGGRDEQFF. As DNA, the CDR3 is TGTGCCAGCAGTGGGGGACTAGCGGGGGGCCGGGATGAGCAGTTCTTC.

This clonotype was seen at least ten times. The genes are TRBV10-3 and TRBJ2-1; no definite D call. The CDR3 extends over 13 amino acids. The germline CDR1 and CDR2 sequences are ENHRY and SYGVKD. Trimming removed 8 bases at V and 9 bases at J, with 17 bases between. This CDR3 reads CAISAQPVFEQFF. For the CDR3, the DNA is TGTGCCATCTCAGCCCAGCCTGTGTTTGAGCAGTTCTTC.

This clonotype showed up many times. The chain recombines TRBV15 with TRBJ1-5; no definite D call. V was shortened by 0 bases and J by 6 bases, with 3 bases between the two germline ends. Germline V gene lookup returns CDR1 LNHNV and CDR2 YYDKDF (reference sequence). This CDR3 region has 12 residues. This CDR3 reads CATSRDTQPQHF. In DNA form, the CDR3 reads TGTGCCACCAGCAGAGACACTCAGCCCCAGCATTTT. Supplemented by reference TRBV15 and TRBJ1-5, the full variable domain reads DAMVIQNPRYQVTQFGKPVTLSCSQTLNHNVMYWYQQKSSQAPKLLFHYYDKDFNNEADTPDNFQSRRPNTSFCFLDIRSPGLGDTAMYLCATSRDTQPQHFGDGTRLSIL.

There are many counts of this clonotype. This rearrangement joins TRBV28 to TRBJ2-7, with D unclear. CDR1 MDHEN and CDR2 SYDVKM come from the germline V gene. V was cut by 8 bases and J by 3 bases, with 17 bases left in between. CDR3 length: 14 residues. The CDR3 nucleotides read TGTGCCAGCTACGACCAAGACGGCCGCTACGAGCAGTACTTC. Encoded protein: CASYDQDGRYEQYF.

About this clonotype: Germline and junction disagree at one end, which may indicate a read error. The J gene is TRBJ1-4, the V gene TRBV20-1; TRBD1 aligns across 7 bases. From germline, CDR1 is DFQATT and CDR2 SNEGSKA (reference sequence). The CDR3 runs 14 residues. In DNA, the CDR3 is TGCAGTGCGATAGGGGGCGGGGATAATGAGAAACTGTTTTTT. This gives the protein CSAIGGGDNEKLFF.

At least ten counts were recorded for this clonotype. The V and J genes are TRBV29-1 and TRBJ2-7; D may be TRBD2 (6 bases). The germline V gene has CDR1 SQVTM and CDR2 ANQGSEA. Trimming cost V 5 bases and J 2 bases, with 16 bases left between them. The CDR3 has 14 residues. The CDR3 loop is CSVFGVADTYEQYF. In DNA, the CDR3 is TGCAGCGTTTTCGGGGTAGCGGACACCTACGAGCAGTACTTC.

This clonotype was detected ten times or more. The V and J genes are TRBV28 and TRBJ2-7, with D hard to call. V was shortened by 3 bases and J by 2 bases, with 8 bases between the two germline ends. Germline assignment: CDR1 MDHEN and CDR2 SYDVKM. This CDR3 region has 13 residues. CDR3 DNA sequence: TGTGCCAGCAGTTTTGGGTGGGCCTACGAGCAGTACTTC. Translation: CASSFGWAYEQYF.

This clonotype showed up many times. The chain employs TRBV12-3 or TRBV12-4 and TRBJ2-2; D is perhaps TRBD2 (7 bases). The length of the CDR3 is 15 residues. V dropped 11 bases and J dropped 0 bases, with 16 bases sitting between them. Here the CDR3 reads CALGGGPPNTGELFF. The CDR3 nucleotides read TGTGCCCTGGGAGGGGGACCCCCGAACACCGGGGAGCTGTTTTTT.

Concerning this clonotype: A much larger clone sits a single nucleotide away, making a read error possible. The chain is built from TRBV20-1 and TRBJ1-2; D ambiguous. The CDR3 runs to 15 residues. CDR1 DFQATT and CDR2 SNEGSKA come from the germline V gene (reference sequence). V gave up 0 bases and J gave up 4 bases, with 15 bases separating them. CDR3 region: CSARESSMGAYGYTF. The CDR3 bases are TGCAGTGCTAGAGAATCGTCTATGGGCGCCTATGGCTACACCTTC.

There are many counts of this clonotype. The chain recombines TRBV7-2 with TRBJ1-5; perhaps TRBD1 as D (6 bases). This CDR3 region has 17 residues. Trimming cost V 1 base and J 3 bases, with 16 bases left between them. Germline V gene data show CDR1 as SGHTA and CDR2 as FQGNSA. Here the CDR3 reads CASSLVVEGGNNQPQHF. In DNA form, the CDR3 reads TGTGCCAGCAGCTTAGTAGTGGAAGGGGGGAACAATCAGCCCCAGCATTTT.

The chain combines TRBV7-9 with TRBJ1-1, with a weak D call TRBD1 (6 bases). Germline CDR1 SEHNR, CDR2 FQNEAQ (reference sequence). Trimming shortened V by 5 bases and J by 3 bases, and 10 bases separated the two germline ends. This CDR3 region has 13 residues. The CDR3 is CASSKEGDTEAFF. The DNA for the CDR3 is TGTGCCAGCAGCAAAGAGGGGGACACTGAAGCTTTCTTT.

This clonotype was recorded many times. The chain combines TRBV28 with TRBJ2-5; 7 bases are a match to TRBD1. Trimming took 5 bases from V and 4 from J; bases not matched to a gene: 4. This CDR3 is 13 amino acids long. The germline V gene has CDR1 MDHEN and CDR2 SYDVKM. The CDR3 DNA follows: TGTGCCAGCAGTGTGACAGGGAGAGAGACCCAGTACTTC. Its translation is CASSVTGRETQYF.

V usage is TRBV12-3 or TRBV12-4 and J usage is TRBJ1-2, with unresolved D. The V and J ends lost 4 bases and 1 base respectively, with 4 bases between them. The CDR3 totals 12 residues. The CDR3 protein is CASSSSNYGYTF. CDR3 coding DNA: TGTGCCAGCAGTTCGAGTAACTATGGCTACACCTTC.

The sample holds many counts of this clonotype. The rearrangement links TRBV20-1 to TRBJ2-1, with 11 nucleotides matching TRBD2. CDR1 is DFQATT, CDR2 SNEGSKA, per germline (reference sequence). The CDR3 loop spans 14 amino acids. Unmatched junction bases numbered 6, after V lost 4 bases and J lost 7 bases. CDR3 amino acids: CSAILTSGRNEQFF. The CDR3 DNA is TGCAGTGCTATATTAACTAGCGGGAGAAATGAGCAGTTCTTC.

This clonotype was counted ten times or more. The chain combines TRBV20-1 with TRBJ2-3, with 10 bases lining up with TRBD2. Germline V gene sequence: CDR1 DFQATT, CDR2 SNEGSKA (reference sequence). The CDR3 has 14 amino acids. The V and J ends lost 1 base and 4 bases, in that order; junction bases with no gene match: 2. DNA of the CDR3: TGCAGTGCTAGAGTAGCGGGGGGATCAGATACGCAGTATTTT. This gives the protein CSARVAGGSDTQYF.

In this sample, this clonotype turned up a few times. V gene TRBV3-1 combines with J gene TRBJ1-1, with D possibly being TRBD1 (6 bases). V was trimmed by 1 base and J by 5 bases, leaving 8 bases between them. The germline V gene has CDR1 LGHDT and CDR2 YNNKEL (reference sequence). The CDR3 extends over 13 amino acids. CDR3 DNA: TGTGCCAGCAGCCAAGGGACAGCAACTGAAGCTTTCTTT. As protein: CASSQGTATEAFF.

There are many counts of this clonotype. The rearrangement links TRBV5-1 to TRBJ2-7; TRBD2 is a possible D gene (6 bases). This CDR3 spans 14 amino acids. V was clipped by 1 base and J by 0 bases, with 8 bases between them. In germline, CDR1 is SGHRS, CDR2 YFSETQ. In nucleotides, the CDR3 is TGCGCCAGCAGCTTGTTCGGGAGCTCCTACGAGCAGTACTTC. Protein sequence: CASSLFGSSYEQYF.

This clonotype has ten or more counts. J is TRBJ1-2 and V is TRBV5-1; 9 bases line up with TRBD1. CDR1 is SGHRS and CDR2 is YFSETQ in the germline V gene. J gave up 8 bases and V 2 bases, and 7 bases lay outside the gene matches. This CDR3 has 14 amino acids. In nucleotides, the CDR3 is TGCGCCAGCAGCTTCGGGACAGGGCAGAAGGGCTACACCTTC. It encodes CASSFGTGQKGYTF.

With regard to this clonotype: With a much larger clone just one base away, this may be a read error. The chain's CDR3 is CASSLQGGYGHTF. The CDR3 nucleotides are TGTGCCAGCAGTCTACAGGGGGGCTATGGCCACACCTTC. This chain links TRBV14 with TRBJ1-2; 8 bases line up with TRBD1. In germline, CDR1 is SGHDN, CDR2 FVKESK. The CDR3 runs 13 residues.

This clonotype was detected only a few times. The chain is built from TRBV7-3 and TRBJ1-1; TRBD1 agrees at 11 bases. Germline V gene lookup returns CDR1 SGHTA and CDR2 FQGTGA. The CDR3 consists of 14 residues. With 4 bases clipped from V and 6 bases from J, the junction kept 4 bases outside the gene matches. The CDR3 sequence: CASSSGQGASEAFF. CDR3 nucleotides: TGTGCCAGCAGCTCCGGACAGGGGGCCTCTGAAGCTTTCTTT.

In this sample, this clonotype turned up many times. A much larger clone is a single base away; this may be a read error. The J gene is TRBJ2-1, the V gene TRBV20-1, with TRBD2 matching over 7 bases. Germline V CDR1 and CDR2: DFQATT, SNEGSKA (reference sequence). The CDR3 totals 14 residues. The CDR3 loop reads CSARPSGSYTEQFF. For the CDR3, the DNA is TGCAGTGCACGCCCTAGCGGCTCCTACACTGAGCAGTTCTTC.